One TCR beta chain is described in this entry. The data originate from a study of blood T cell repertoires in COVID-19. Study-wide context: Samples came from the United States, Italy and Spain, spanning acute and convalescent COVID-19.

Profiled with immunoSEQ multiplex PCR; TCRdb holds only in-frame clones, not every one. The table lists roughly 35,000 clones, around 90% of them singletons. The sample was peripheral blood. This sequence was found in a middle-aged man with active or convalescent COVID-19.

CDR3 DNA sequence: TGTGCCAGCAGTTCGGGACTAGCGGGATCGGCGGACACCGGGGAGCTGTTTTTT. Encoded protein: CASSSGLAGSADTGELFF. This sequence joins TRBV6-2 or TRBV6-3 and TRBJ2-2; 13 bases match TRBD2. The CDR3 has 18 amino acids. The V and J ends lost 4 bases and 3 bases, in that order; junction bases with no gene match: 8. CDR1 is MNHEY, CDR2 SVGEGT, per germline.